This is a list of T cell receptor beta chains from one sample in a study of vaccination and CD4 T cells after COVID-19. TCRdb processed the PCR reads anew with MiXCR; each CDR3 protein has one entry. Among about 16,000 distinct CDR3 sequences listed, 54% were seen once. No cognate antigen is known for these TCRs. The starting material was CD4+ T cells from blood, cultured in vitro, obtained about 7 months after SARS-CoV-2 vaccination. Receptors were obtained from a human donor who had recovered from COVID-19. Each CDR3 is given with its conserved first and last residue. Fields, in order: D gene, clone size, V gene, J gene, CDR3 protein, CDR3 DNA. D genes are given only for firm matches. Part of the rows lack a size; the others show once, few, many or a class for expanded clones.

d_call: TRBD1
clone_size: -
v_call: TRBV4-2
j_call: TRBJ1-2
cdr3_aa: CASSQAGTENYGYTF
cdr3_nt: TGTGCCAGCAGCCAAGCTGGGACAGAAAACTATGGCTACACCTTC

d_call: -
clone_size: -
v_call: TRBV6-5
j_call: TRBJ2-7
cdr3_aa: CASSYSFVGTYEQYF
cdr3_nt: TGTGCCAGCAGTTACTCGTTTGTAGGGACCTACGAGCAGTACTTC

d_call: -
clone_size: -
v_call: TRBV20-1
j_call: TRBJ2-3
cdr3_aa: CSARRGGTSTDTQYF
cdr3_nt: TGCAGTGCTAGAAGGGGCGGGACTAGCACAGATACGCAGTATTTT

d_call: TRBD1
clone_size: -
v_call: TRBV7-9
j_call: TRBJ2-6
cdr3_aa: CASSPWGQTSSGANVLTF
cdr3_nt: TGTGCCAGCAGCCCCTGGGGACAGACGAGCTCTGGGGCCAACGTCCTGACTTTC

d_call: -
clone_size: -
v_call: TRBV20-1
j_call: TRBJ2-7
cdr3_aa: CSALSLGRDYEQYF
cdr3_nt: TGCAGTGCCCTATCGTTGGGCAGGGACTACGAGCAGTACTTC

d_call: -
clone_size: once
v_call: TRBV6-1
j_call: TRBJ2-5
cdr3_aa: CASSQVGVVPSQETQYF
cdr3_nt: TGCGCCAGCAGCCAAGTCGGGGTGGTGCCGTCCCAAGAGACCCAGTACTTC

d_call: -
clone_size: -
v_call: TRBV21-1
j_call: TRBJ1-1
cdr3_aa: CASSKWGSPQSTEAFF
cdr3_nt: TGTGCCAGCAGTAAATGGGGGAGCCCCCAGAGTACTGAAGCTTTCTTT

d_call: TRBD2
clone_size: -
v_call: TRBV20-1
j_call: TRBJ2-3
cdr3_aa: CSASGGRAGSTDTQYF
cdr3_nt: TGCAGTGCTAGTGGCGGGAGGGCAGGCAGCACGGATACGCAGTATTTT

d_call: -
clone_size: once
v_call: TRBV7-2
j_call: TRBJ2-7
cdr3_aa: CASSSRGGEDSYEQYF
cdr3_nt: TGTGCCAGCAGCTCACGAGGGGGGGAGGATTCCTACGAGCAGTACTTC

d_call: -
clone_size: -
v_call: TRBV5-4
j_call: TRBJ2-3
cdr3_aa: CASSSRALPLTDTQYF
cdr3_nt: TGTGCCAGCAGCTCCCGAGCGCTCCCCCTCACTGATACGCAGTATTTT

d_call: TRBD2
clone_size: -
v_call: TRBV19
j_call: TRBJ2-7
cdr3_aa: CASSFRLAVEIYEQYF
cdr3_nt: TGTGCCAGTAGTTTTCGACTAGCGGTTGAGATTTACGAGCAGTACTTC

d_call: TRBD2
clone_size: -
v_call: TRBV7-2
j_call: TRBJ2-1
cdr3_aa: CASSLVGTRTSYNEQFF
cdr3_nt: TGTGCCAGCAGCTTAGTCGGGACTAGAACATCCTACAATGAGCAGTTCTTC

d_call: TRBD2
clone_size: few
v_call: TRBV20-1
j_call: TRBJ2-5
cdr3_aa: CSGGIAGGDRETQYF
cdr3_nt: TGCAGTGGTGGCATAGCGGGGGGGGATCGGGAGACCCAGTACTTC

d_call: -
clone_size: -
v_call: TRBV2
j_call: TRBJ2-7
cdr3_aa: CASSAHGGTYEQYF
cdr3_nt: TGTGCCAGCAGTGCCCATGGGGGAACCTACGAGCAGTACTTC

d_call: -
clone_size: -
v_call: TRBV19
j_call: TRBJ2-1
cdr3_aa: CASRATQGGEQFF
cdr3_nt: TGTGCCAGTCGTGCAACACAAGGGGGTGAGCAGTTCTTC

d_call: -
clone_size: -
v_call: TRBV19
j_call: TRBJ1-2
cdr3_aa: CATRRGPNYGYTF
cdr3_nt: TGTGCCACCCGACGTGGCCCTAACTATGGCTACACCTTC

d_call: -
clone_size: -
v_call: TRBV6-1
j_call: TRBJ1-2
cdr3_aa: CASQAGDYGYTF
cdr3_nt: TGTGCCAGCCAGGCGGGGGACTATGGCTACACCTTC

d_call: -
clone_size: -
v_call: TRBV7-3
j_call: TRBJ1-1
cdr3_aa: CASSETTNTEAFF
cdr3_nt: TGTGCCAGCAGCGAAACAACGAACACTGAAGCTTTCTTT

d_call: -
clone_size: -
v_call: TRBV7-2
j_call: TRBJ1-1
cdr3_aa: CASSFGGHTEAFF
cdr3_nt: TGTGCCAGCAGCTTCGGGGGGCACACTGAAGCTTTCTTT

d_call: TRBD2
clone_size: -
v_call: TRBV6-1
j_call: TRBJ2-5
cdr3_aa: CASSGRTSGGVRETQYF
cdr3_nt: TGTGCCAGCAGTGGAAGGACTAGCGGGGGGGTTAGGGAGACCCAGTACTTC

d_call: TRBD1
clone_size: once
v_call: TRBV7-2
j_call: TRBJ2-5
cdr3_aa: CASSPRQGAGYF
cdr3_nt: TGTGCCAGCAGCCCAAGACAGGGGGCGGGGTACTTC

d_call: -
clone_size: -
v_call: TRBV15
j_call: TRBJ1-6
cdr3_aa: CATSRDPNSPLHF
cdr3_nt: TGTGCCACCAGCAGAGACCCGAATTCACCCCTCCACTTT

d_call: TRBD2
clone_size: -
v_call: TRBV6-1
j_call: TRBJ2-7
cdr3_aa: CASSLTSGGFSYEQYF
cdr3_nt: TGTGCCAGCAGCCTCACTAGCGGGGGATTCTCCTACGAGCAGTACTTC

d_call: -
clone_size: -
v_call: TRBV29-1
j_call: TRBJ2-3
cdr3_aa: CSVEAGLPGDTQYF
cdr3_nt: TGCAGCGTTGAGGCGGGACTCCCAGGCGATACGCAGTATTTT

d_call: TRBD1
clone_size: -
v_call: TRBV7-2
j_call: TRBJ1-2
cdr3_aa: CASSLQPGTGGGGYTF
cdr3_nt: TGTGCCAGCAGCTTACAACCCGGGACAGGGGGAGGTGGCTACACCTTC

d_call: -
clone_size: -
v_call: TRBV28
j_call: TRBJ2-7
cdr3_aa: CASSSIGTPYEQYF
cdr3_nt: TGTGCCAGCAGCTCCATCGGGACCCCCTACGAGCAGTACTTC

d_call: TRBD2
clone_size: few
v_call: TRBV7-6
j_call: TRBJ2-3
cdr3_aa: CASSILLAGGDTQYF
cdr3_nt: TGTGCCAGCAGCATACTACTAGCGGGGGGTGATACGCAGTATTTT

d_call: TRBD1
clone_size: -
v_call: TRBV11-3
j_call: TRBJ2-1
cdr3_aa: CASSRDSNEQFF
cdr3_nt: TGTGCCAGCAGCCGGGACAGCAATGAGCAGTTCTTC

d_call: -
clone_size: -
v_call: TRBV20-1
j_call: TRBJ2-3
cdr3_aa: CSADGRGGADTQYF
cdr3_nt: TGCAGTGCCGACGGCAGGGGCGGGGCAGATACGCAGTATTTT

d_call: -
clone_size: large
v_call: TRBV4-2
j_call: TRBJ2-6
cdr3_aa: CASSQAGTGANVLTF
cdr3_nt: TGTGCCAGCAGCCAAGCGGGGACTGGGGCCAACGTCCTGACTTTC

d_call: TRBD2
clone_size: -
v_call: TRBV6-1
j_call: TRBJ2-3
cdr3_aa: CASSDGGGTDTQYF
cdr3_nt: TGTGCCAGCAGTGATGGGGGGGGTACAGATACGCAGTATTTT

d_call: -
clone_size: few
v_call: TRBV2
j_call: TRBJ1-2
cdr3_aa: CASSDSAGYGYTF
cdr3_nt: TGTGCCAGCAGTGACAGCGCCGGCTATGGCTACACCTTC

d_call: TRBD1
clone_size: -
v_call: TRBV7-3
j_call: TRBJ1-1
cdr3_aa: CASSHGQGNTEAFF
cdr3_nt: TGTGCCAGCAGCCATGGACAGGGGAACACTGAAGCTTTCTTT

d_call: -
clone_size: few
v_call: TRBV20-1
j_call: TRBJ1-2
cdr3_aa: CSAIESDWQGGYTF
cdr3_nt: TGCAGTGCTATTGAATCGGACTGGCAAGGAGGCTACACCTTC

d_call: -
clone_size: -
v_call: TRBV4-1
j_call: TRBJ2-7
cdr3_aa: CASSQGQATYEQYF
cdr3_nt: TGCGCCAGCAGCCAAGGACAGGCAACCTACGAGCAGTACTTC

d_call: -
clone_size: -
v_call: TRBV7-3
j_call: TRBJ2-2
cdr3_aa: CASSISASGELFF
cdr3_nt: TGTGCCAGCAGCATCTCGGCCAGCGGGGAGCTGTTTTTT

d_call: -
clone_size: few
v_call: TRBV29-1
j_call: TRBJ1-5
cdr3_aa: CSVFYGQGNQPQHF
cdr3_nt: TGCAGCGTCTTCTACGGCCAGGGCAATCAGCCCCAGCATTTT

d_call: TRBD1
clone_size: -
v_call: TRBV27
j_call: TRBJ1-6
cdr3_aa: CASPTSHVQGTLPNSPLHF
cdr3_nt: TGTGCCAGTCCTACCTCCCATGTACAGGGGACACTGCCTAATTCACCCCTCCACTTT

d_call: -
clone_size: few
v_call: TRBV7-2
j_call: TRBJ1-2
cdr3_aa: CASSLGLGMYGYTF
cdr3_nt: TGTGCCAGCAGCCTGGGACTGGGGATGTATGGCTACACCTTC

d_call: -
clone_size: -
v_call: TRBV12-3/TRBV12-4
j_call: TRBJ1-5
cdr3_aa: CASSYSRNQPQHF
cdr3_nt: TGTGCCAGCAGCTATAGTAGGAATCAGCCCCAGCATTTT

d_call: -
clone_size: few
v_call: TRBV20-1
j_call: TRBJ1-2
cdr3_aa: CSARNLQGSYGYTF
cdr3_nt: TGCAGTGCTCGTAACTTACAGGGAAGCTATGGCTACACCTTC

d_call: TRBD1
clone_size: -
v_call: TRBV6-1
j_call: TRBJ1-2
cdr3_aa: CASGQGYGYTF
cdr3_nt: TGTGCCAGTGGACAGGGCTATGGCTACACCTTC

d_call: TRBD2
clone_size: -
v_call: TRBV7-2
j_call: TRBJ2-3
cdr3_aa: CASSPLGIAGANPDTQYF
cdr3_nt: TGTGCCAGCAGCCCCCTGGGAATAGCGGGAGCCAACCCAGATACGCAGTATTTT

d_call: -
clone_size: -
v_call: TRBV7-8
j_call: TRBJ1-5
cdr3_aa: CASSLAGAMAQPQHF
cdr3_nt: TGTGCCAGCAGCTTAGCGGGGGCGATGGCTCAGCCCCAGCATTTT

d_call: TRBD2
clone_size: -
v_call: TRBV10-3
j_call: TRBJ2-3
cdr3_aa: CATERTPTSGASDTQYF
cdr3_nt: TGTGCCACCGAACGCACCCCGACTAGCGGGGCCTCCGATACGCAGTATTTT

d_call: -
clone_size: medium-sized
v_call: TRBV2
j_call: TRBJ2-2
cdr3_aa: CASSPTGTGELFF
cdr3_nt: TGTGCCAGCAGTCCCACGGGGACCGGGGAGCTGTTTTTT

d_call: TRBD2
clone_size: -
v_call: TRBV6-1
j_call: TRBJ2-7
cdr3_aa: CASKQTSGSYEQYF
cdr3_nt: TGTGCCAGCAAGCAGACTAGCGGGAGCTACGAGCAGTACTTC

d_call: -
clone_size: -
v_call: TRBV27
j_call: TRBJ2-6
cdr3_aa: CASSRGSGANVLTF
cdr3_nt: TGTGCCAGTTCCCGGGGGTCTGGGGCCAACGTCCTGACTTTC

d_call: -
clone_size: -
v_call: TRBV19
j_call: TRBJ1-2
cdr3_aa: CASRNSPSSYGYTF
cdr3_nt: TGTGCCAGTAGGAACAGCCCCTCGAGCTATGGCTACACCTTC

d_call: -
clone_size: -
v_call: TRBV14
j_call: TRBJ1-1
cdr3_aa: CASSQEGWGTEAFF
cdr3_nt: TGTGCCAGCAGCCAAGAGGGGTGGGGCACTGAAGCTTTCTTT

d_call: -
clone_size: -
v_call: TRBV6-1
j_call: TRBJ1-5
cdr3_aa: CASRDWMDQPQHF
cdr3_nt: TGTGCCAGCAGAGATTGGATGGATCAGCCCCAGCATTTT

d_call: -
clone_size: -
v_call: TRBV23-1
j_call: TRBJ2-3
cdr3_aa: CASPRGGDTQYF
cdr3_nt: TGCGCCAGCCCAAGGGGGGGAGATACGCAGTATTTT

d_call: -
clone_size: few
v_call: TRBV7-9
j_call: TRBJ2-5
cdr3_aa: CASSLWETQYF
cdr3_nt: TGTGCCAGCAGCTTATGGGAGACCCAGTACTTC

d_call: -
clone_size: -
v_call: TRBV25-1
j_call: TRBJ1-2
cdr3_aa: CASSERGLIYGYTF
cdr3_nt: TGTGCCAGCAGCGAACGGGGACTGATCTATGGCTACACCTTC